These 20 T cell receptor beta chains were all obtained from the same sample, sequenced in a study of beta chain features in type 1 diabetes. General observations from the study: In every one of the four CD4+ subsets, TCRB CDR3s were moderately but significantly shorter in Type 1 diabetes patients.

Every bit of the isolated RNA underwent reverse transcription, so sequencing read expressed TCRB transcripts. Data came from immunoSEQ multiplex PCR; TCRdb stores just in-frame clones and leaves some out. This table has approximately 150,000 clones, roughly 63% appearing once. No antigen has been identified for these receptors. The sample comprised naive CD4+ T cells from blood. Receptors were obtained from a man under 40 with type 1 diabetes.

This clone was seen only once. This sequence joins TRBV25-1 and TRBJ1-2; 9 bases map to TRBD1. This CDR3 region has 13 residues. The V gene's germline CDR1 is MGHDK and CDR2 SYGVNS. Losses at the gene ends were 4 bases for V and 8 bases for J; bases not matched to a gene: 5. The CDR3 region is CASSVWTGAGYTF. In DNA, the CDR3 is TGTGCCAGCAGTGTATGGACAGGGGCCGGCTACACCTTC.

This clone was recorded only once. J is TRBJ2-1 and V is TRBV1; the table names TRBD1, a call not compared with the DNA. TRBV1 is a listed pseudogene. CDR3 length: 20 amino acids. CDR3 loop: CTSSQDLKTGRPSSYNEQFF. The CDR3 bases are TGCACCAGCAGCCAAGATCTTAAAACAGGGCGGCCGTCCTCCTACAATGAGCAGTTCTTC.

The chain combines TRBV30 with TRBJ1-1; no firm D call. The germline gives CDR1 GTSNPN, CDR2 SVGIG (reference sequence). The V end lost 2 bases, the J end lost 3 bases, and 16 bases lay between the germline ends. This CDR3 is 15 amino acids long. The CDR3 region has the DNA TGTGCCTGGAGTCATGAGACCCAGAGGGACACTGAAGCTTTCTTT. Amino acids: CAWSHETQRDTEAFF.

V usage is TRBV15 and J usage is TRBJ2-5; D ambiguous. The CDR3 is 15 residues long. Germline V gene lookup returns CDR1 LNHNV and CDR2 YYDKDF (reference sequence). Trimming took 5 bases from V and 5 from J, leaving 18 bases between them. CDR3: CATSPDESRSETQYF. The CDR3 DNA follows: TGTGCCACCAGCCCTGATGAAAGCCGGTCGGAGACCCAGTACTTC.

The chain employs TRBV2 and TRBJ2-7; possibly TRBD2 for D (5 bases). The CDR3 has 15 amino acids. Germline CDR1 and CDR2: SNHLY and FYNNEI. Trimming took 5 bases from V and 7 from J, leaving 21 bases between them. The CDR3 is CASSREQSAAEEQYF. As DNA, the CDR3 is TGTGCCAGCAGTCGGGAACAGTCGGCCGCGGAAGAGCAGTACTTC.

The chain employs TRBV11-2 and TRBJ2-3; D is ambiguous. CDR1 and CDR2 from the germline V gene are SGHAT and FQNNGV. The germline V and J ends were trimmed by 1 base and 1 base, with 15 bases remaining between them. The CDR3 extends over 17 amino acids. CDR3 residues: CASSLVRSVSRTDTQYF. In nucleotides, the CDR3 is TGTGCCAGCAGCTTAGTAAGGTCCGTCAGTCGCACAGATACGCAGTATTTT.

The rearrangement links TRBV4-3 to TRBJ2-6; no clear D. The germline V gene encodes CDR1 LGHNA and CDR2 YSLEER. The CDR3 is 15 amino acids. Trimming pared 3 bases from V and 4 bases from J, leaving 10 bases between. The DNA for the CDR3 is TGCGCCAGCAGCCAGCTAGTGTGGGGGGCCAACGTCCTGACTTTC. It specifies CASSQLVWGANVLTF.

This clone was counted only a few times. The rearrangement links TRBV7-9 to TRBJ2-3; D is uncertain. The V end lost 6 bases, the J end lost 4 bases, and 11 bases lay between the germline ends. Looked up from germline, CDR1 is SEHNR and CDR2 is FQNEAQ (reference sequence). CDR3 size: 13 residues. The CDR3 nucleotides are TGTGCCAGCAGAATATATGAGGCAGATACGCAGTATTTT. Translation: CASRIYEADTQYF.

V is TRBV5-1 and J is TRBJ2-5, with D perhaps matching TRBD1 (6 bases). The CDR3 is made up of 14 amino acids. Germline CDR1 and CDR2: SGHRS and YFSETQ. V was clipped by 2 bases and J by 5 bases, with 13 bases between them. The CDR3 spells CASSFVSGVETQYF. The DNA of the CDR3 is TGCGCCAGCAGCTTTGTTTCAGGGGTTGAGACCCAGTACTTC.

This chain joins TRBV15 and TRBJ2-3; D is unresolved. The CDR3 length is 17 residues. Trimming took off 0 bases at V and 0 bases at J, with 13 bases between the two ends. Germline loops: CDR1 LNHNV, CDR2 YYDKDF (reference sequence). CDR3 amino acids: CATSRDYSGVSTDTQYF. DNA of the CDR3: TGTGCCACCAGCAGAGATTATTCCGGAGTTAGCACAGATACGCAGTATTTT. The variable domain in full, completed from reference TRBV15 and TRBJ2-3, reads DAMVIQNPRYQVTQFGKPVTLSCSQTLNHNVMYWYQQKSSQAPKLLFHYYDKDFNNEADTPDNFQSRRPNTSFCFLDIRSPGLGDTAMYLCATSRDYSGVSTDTQYFGPGTRLTVL.

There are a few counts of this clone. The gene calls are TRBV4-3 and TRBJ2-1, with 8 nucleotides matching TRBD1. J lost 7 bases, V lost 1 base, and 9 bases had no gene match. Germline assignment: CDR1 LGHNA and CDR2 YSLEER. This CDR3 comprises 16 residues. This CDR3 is CASSQGADREVNEQFF. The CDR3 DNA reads TGCGCCAGCAGCCAAGGAGCGGACAGGGAGGTTAATGAGCAGTTCTTC.

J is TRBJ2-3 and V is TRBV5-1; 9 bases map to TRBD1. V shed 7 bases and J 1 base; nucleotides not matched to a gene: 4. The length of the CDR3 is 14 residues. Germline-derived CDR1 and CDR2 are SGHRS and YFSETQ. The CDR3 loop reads CASARDRGTDTQYF. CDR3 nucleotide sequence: TGCGCCAGCGCAAGGGACAGGGGCACAGATACGCAGTATTTT.

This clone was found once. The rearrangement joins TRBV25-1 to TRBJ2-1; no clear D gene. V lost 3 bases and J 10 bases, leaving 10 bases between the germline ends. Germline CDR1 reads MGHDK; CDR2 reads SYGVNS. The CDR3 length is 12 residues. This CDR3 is CASSDMAREQFF. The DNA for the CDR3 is TGTGCCAGCAGTGATATGGCGAGGGAGCAGTTCTTC.

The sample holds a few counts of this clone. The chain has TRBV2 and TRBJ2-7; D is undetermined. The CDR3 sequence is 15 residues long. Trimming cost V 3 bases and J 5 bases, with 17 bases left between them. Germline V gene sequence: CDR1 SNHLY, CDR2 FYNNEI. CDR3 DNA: TGTGCCAGCAGTGATTGGGGAAGGGAAAAGAACGAGCAGTACTTC. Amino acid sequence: CASSDWGREKNEQYF. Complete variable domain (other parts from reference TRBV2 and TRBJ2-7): EPEVTQTPSHQVTQMGQEVILRCVPISNHLYFYWYRQILGQKVEFLVSFYNNEISEKSEIFDDQFSVERPDGSNFTLKIRSTKLEDSAMYFCASSDWGREKNEQYFGPGTRLTVT.

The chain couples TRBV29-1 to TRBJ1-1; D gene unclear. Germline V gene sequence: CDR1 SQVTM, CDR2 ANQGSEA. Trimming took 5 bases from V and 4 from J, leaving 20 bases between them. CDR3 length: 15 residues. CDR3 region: CSVWLSEGIRTEAFF. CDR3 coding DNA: TGCAGCGTTTGGCTCTCGGAAGGCATCCGCACTGAAGCTTTCTTT.

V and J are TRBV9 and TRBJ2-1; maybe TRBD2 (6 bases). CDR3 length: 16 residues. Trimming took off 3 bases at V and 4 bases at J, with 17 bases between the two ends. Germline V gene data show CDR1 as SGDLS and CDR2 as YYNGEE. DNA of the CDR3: TGTGCCAGCAGCGGCCCCCTCAGCGGGCGGTACAATGAGCAGTTCTTC. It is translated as CASSGPLSGRYNEQFF.

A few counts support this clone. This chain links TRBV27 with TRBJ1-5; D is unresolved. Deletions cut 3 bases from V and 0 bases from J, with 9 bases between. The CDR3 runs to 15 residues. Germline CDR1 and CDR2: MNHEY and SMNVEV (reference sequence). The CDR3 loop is CASSFGANSNQPQHF. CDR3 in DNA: TGTGCCAGCAGTTTTGGAGCGAATAGCAATCAGCCCCAGCATTTT.

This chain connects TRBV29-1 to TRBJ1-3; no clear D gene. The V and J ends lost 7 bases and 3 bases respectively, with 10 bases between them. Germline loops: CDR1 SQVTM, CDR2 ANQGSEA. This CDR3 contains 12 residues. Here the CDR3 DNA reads TGCAGCGCCTCTTGGGGTGGAAACACCATATATTTT. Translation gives CSASWGGNTIYF.

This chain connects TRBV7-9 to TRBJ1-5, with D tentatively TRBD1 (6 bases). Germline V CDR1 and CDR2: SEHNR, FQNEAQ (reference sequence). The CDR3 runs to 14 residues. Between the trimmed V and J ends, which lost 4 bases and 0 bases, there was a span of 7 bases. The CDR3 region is CASSYRDSNQPQHF. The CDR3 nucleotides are TGTGCCAGCAGCTACAGGGATAGCAATCAGCCCCAGCATTTT. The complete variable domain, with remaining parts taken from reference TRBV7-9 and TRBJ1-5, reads DTGVSQNPRHKITKRGQNVTFRCDPISEHNRLYWYRQTLGQGPEFLTYFQNEAQLEKSRLLSDRFSAERPKGSFSTLEIQRTEQGDSAMYLCASSYRDSNQPQHFGDGTRLSIL.

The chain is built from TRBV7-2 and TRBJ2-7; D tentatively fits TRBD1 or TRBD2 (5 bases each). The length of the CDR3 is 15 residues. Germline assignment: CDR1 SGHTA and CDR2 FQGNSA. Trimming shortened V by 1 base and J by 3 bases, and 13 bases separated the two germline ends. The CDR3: CASSLVTGTYYEQYF. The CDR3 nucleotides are TGTGCCAGCAGCTTAGTGACTGGGACCTACTACGAGCAGTACTTC.